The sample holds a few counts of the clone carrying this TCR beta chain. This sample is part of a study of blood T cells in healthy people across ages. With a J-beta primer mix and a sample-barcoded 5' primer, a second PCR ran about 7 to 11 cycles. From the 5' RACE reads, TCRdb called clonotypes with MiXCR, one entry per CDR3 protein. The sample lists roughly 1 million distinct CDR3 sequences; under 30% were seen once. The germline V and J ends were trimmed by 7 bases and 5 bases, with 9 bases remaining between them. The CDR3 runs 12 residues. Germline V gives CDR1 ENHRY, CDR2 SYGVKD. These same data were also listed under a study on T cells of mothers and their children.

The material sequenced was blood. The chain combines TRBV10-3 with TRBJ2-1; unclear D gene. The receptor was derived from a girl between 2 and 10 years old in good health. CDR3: CAINGRNNEQFF. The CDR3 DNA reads TGTGCCATCAATGGACGTAACAATGAGCAGTTCTTC.